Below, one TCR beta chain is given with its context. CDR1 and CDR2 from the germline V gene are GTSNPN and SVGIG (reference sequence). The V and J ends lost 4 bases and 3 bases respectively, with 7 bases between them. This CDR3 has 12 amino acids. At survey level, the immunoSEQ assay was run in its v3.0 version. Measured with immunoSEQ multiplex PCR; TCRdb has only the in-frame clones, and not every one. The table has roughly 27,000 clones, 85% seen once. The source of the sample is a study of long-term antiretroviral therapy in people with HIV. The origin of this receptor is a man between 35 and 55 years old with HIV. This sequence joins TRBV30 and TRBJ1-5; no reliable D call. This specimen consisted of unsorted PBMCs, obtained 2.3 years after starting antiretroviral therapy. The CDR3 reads CAWKGNNQPQHF. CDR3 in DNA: TGTGCCTGGAAGGGCAACAATCAGCCCCAGCATTTT.